The clone carrying this TCR beta chain was seen repeatedly, ten times or more. The antigen remains unidentified. This entry belongs to a study of T cells after posttransplantation cyclophosphamide. Study conclusions and caveats: After PTCy, TRB diversity resembled that of CNI/methotrexate controls. Donor-recipient repertoire similarity was low at 1-2 months, rising over year one.

Some clones are missing from TCRdb's copy, which holds only in-frame ones; the method was immunoSEQ multiplex PCR. The data show fewer than 35,000 clones, with none appearing a single time. Per germline, CDR1 LNHDA and CDR2 SQIVND (reference sequence). This CDR3 has 14 residues. V lost 8 bases to trimming and J lost 7 bases; unmatched junction nucleotides: 9. The chain recombines TRBV19 with TRBJ1-5; 9 positions match TRBD1. This sequence was found in a woman younger than 45 in good health and a related stem cell transplant donor. Sequences were obtained from PBMCs. CDR3 sequence: CASWTGDLAQPQHF. The CDR3 region has the DNA TGTGCCAGTTGGACAGGGGACTTAGCCCAGCCCCAGCATTTT.